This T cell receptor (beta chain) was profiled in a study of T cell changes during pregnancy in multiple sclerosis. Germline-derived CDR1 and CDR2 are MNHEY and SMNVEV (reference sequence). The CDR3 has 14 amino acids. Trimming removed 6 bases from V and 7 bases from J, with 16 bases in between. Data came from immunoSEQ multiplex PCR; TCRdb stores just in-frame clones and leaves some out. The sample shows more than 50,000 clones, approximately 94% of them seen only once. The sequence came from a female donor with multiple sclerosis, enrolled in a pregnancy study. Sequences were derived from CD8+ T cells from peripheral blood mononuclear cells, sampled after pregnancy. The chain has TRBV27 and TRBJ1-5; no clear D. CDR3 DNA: TGTGCCAGCAGCCCCGTCGGGGAGCGACAGCCCCAGCATTTT. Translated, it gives CASSPVGERQPQHF.